This T cell receptor (beta chain) came from a study of blood T cell repertoires in COVID-19. Study-level background: COVID-19 samples collected from the United States, Italy and Spain covered acute and convalescent phases. PBMCs, B-cell-depleted T cells, or T cells provided the cDNA or gDNA that made up the material.

CDR1 is LNHDA and CDR2 is SQIVND in the germline V gene (reference sequence). Trimming at V came to 10 bases and at J to 6 bases, leaving 7 bases not matched to a gene. This CDR3 is 13 amino acids long. In the study's own analysis: How many nucleated cells were present was estimated from reference gene primer amplification. Using immunoSEQ multiplex PCR, the repertoire was profiled, and TCRdb retains in-frame clones only, with some absent. V, J and clone size were drawn from that table, and D and trimming were deduced from the DNA. The repertoire holds 350,000 to 550,000 clones, with more than 85% as singletons.

The chain couples TRBV19 to TRBJ2-5, with 11 bases fitting TRBD2. Sample: peripheral blood. This clonotype originated in a woman between 25 and 40 years old with acute or convalescent COVID-19. CDR3 residues: CATGLAGFQTQYF. The CDR3 region has the DNA TGTGCCACCGGACTAGCGGGCTTCCAGACCCAGTACTTC. Variable domain in full (rest from reference TRBV19 and TRBJ2-5): DGGITQSPKYLFRKEGQNVTLSCEQNLNHDAMYWYRQDPGQGLRLIYYSQIVNDFQKGDIAEGYSVSREKKESFPLTVTSAQKNPTAFYLCATGLAGFQTQYFGPGTRLLVL.